The 2 T cell receptor beta chains given below trace back to one sample, sequenced in a study of cytotoxic CD8 clonotypes in ibrutinib-treated CLL. Profiled with immunoSEQ multiplex PCR; TCRdb holds only in-frame clones, not every one. This table has roughly 220,000 clones, around 75% appearing once. The sample consisted of PBMCs, taken after 12 months of ibrutinib treatment. Receptors were obtained from a human donor with chronic lymphocytic leukemia.

DNA for the CDR3: TGTGCCAGCAGCTTAGGTTTAGGTGACAGGGGGCAGATAATGAAGACCCAGTACTTC. It yields the protein CASSLGLGDRGQIMKTQYF. The chain uses TRBV11-2 and TRBJ2-5; TRBD1 aligns across 10 bases. This CDR3 is built from 19 residues. V lost 1 base, J lost 6 bases, and 17 bases stayed unmatched. From germline, CDR1 is SGHAT and CDR2 FQNNGV.

The chain recombines TRBV5-4 with TRBJ2-2, with D possibly being TRBD1 (6 bases). Trimming removed 2 bases from V and 5 bases from J, with 13 bases in between. Germline CDR1 SGHNT, CDR2 YYREEE (reference sequence). The CDR3 has 15 residues. The CDR3 DNA is TGTGCCAGCAGCTTTAAGGGGGTGTCGACCGGGGAGCTGTTTTTT. It yields the protein CASSFKGVSTGELFF.